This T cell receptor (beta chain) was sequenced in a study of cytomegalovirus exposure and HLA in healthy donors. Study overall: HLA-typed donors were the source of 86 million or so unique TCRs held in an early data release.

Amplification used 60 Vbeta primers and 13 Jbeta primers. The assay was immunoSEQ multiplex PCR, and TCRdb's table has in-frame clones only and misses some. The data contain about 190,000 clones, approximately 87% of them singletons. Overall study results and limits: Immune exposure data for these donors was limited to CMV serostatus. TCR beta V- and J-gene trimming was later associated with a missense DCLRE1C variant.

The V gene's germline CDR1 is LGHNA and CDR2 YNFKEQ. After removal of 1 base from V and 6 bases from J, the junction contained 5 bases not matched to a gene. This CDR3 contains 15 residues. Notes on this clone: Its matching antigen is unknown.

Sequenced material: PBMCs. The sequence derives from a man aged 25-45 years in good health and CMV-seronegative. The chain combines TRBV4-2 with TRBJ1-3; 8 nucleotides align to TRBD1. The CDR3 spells CASSQARTGTNTIYF. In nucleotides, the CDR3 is TGTGCCAGCAGCCAAGCCCGGACAGGGACAAACACCATATATTTT.